This T cell receptor (beta chain) emerged from a study of blood T cell repertoires in COVID-19. The protocol was immunoSEQ multiplex PCR, while the TCRdb copy is restricted to in-frame clones and leaves out a portion. The data show 40,000 to 55,000 clones, 90% seen once. This clone is a singleton in its sample. Looked up from germline, CDR1 is MGHRA and CDR2 is YSYEKL. V lost 1 base and J 6 bases, leaving 5 bases between the germline ends. There are 12 residues in the CDR3. The specimen sequenced was peripheral blood. The chain carries TRBV4-1 and TRBJ2-3, with unresolved D. The TCR sequence derives from a woman aged 80 or older with acute or convalescent COVID-19. The CDR3 region is CASSQGRDTQYF. CDR3 nucleotide sequence: TGCGCCAGCAGCCAAGGCAGGGATACGCAGTATTTT.